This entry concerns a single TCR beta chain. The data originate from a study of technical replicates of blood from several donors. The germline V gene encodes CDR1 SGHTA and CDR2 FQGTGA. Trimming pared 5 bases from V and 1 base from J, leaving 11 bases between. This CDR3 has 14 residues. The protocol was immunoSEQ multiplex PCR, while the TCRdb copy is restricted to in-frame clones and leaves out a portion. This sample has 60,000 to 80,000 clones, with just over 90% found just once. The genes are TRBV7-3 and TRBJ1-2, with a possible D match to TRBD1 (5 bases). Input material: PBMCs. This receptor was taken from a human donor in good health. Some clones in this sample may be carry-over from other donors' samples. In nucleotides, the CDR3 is TGTGCCAGCAGCCTGGACACGAATAACTATGGCTACACCTTC. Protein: CASSLDTNNYGYTF.